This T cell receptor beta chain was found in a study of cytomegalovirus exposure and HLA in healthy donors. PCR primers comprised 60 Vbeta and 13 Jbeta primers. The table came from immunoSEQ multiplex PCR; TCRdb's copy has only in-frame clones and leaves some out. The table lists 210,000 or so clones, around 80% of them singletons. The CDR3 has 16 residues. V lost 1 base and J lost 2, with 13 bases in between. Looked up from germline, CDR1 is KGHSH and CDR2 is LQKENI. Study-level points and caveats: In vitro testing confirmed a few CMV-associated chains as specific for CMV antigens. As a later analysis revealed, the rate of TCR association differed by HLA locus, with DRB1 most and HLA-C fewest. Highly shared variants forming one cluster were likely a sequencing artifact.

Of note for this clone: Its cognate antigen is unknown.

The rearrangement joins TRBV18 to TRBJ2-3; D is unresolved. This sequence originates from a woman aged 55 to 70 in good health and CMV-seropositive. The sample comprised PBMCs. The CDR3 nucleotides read TGTGCCAGCTCACCACAGGTACAGCCCAACACAGATACGCAGTATTTT. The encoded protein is CASSPQVQPNTDTQYF. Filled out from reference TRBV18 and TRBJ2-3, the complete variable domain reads NAGVMQNPRHLVRRRGQEARLRCSPMKGHSHVYWYRQLPEEGLKFMVYLQKENIIDESGMPKERFSAEFPKEGPSILRIQQVVRGDSAAYFCASSPQVQPNTDTQYFGPGTRLTVL.